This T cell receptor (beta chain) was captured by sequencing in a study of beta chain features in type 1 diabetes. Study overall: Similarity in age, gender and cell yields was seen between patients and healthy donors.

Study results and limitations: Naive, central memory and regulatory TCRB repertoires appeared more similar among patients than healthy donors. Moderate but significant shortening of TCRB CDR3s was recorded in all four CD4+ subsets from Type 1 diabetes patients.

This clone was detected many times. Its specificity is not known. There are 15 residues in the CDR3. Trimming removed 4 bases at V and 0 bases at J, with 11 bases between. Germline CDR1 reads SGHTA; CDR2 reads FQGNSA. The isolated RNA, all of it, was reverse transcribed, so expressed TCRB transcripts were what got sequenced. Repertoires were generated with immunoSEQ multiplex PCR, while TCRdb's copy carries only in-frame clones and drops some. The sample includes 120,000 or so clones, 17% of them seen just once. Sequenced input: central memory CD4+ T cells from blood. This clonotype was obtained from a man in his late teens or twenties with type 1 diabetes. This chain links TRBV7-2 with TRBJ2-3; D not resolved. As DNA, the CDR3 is TGTGCCAGCAGCTCAAACTATCTTAGCACAGATACGCAGTATTTT. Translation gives CASSSNYLSTDTQYF.